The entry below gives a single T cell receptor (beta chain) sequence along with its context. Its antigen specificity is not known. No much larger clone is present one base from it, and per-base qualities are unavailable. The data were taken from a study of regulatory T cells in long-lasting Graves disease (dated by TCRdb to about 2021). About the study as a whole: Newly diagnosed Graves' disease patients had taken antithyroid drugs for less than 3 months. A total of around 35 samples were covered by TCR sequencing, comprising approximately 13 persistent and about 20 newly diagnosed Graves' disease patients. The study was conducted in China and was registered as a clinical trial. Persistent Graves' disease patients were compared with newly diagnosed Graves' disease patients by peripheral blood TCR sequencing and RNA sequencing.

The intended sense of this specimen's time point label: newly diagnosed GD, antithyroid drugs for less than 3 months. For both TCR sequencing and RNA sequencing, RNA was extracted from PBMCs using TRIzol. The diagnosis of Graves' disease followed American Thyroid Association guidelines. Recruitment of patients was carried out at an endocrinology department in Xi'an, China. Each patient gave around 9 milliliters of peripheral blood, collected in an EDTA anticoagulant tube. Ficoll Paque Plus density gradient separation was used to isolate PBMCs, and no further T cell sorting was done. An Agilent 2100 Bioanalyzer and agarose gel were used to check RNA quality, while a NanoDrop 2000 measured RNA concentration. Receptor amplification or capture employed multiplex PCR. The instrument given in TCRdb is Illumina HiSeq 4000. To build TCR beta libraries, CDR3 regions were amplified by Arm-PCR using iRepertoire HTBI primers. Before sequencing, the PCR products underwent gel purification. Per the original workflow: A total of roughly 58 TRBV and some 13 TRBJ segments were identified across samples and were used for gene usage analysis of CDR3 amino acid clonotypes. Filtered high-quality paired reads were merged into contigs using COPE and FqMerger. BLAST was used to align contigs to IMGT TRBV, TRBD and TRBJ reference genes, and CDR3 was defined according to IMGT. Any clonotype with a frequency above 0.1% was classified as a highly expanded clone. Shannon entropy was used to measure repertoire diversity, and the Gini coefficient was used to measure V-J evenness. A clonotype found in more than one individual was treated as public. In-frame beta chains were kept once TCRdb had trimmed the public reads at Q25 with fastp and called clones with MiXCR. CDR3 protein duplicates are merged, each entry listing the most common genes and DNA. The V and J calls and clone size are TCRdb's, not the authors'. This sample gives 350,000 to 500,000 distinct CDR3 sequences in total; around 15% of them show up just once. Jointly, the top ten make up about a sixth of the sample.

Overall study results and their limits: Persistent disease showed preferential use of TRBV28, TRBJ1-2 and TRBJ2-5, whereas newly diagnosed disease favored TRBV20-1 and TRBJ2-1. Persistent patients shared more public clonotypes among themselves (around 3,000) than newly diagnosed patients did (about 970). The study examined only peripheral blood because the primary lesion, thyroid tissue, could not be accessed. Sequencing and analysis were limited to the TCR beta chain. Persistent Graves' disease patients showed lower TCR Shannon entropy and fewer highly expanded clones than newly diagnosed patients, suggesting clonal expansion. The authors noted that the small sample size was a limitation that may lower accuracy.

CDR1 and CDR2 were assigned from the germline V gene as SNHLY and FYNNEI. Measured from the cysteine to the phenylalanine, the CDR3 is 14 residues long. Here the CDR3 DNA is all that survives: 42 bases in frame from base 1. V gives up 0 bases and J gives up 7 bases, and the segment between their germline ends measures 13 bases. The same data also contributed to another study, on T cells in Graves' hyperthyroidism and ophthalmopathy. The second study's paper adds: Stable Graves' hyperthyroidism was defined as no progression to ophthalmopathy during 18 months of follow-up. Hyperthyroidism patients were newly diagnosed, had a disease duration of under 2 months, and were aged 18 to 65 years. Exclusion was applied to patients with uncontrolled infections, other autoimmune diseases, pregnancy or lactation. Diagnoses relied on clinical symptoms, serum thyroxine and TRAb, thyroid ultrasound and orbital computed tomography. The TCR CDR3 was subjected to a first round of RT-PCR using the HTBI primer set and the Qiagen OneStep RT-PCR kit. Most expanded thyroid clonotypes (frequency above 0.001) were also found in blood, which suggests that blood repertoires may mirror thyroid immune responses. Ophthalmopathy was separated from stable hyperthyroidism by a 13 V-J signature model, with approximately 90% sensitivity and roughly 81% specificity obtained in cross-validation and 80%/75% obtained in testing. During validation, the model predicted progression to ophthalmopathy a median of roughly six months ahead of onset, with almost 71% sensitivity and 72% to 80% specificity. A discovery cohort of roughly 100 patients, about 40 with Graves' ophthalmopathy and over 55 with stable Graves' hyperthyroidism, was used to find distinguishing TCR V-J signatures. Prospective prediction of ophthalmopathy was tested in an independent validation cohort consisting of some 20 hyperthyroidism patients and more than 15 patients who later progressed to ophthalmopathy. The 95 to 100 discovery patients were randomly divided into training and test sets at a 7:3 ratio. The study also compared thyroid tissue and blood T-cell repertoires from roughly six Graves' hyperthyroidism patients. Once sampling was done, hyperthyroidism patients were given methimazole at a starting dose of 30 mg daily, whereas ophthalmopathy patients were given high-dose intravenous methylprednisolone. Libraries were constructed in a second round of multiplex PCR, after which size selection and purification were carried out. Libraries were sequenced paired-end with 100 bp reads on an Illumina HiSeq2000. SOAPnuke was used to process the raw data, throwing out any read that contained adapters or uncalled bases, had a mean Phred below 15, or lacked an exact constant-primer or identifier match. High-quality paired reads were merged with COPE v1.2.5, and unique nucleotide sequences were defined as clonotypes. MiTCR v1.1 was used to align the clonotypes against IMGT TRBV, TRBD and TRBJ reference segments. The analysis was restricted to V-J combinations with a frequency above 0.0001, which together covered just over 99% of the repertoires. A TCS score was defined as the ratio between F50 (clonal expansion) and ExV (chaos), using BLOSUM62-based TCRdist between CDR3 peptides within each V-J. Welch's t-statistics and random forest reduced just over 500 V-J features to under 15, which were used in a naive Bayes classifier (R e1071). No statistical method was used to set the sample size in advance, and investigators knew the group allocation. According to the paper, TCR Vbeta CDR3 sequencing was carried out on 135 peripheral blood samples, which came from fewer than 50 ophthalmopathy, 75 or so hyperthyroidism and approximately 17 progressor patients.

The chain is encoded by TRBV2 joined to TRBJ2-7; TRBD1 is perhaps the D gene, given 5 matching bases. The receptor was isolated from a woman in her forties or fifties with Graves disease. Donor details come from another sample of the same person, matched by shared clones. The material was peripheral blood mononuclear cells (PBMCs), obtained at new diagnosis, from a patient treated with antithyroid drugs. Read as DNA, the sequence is TGTGCCAGCAGTGAAGCGCTCGCAGGGTGGGAGCAGTACTTC. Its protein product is CASSEALAGWEQYF.